One and the same sample provided the 11 T cell receptor beta chains below, sequenced in a study of T cells in Graves' hyperthyroidism and ophthalmopathy. RNA transcripts provided the source from which TCR beta CDR3 regions were amplified. First-round RT-PCR targeting the TCR CDR3 was performed with the HTBI primer set. One entry per CDR3 protein, called by TCRdb with MiXCR from the multiplex PCR reads. Among approximately 600,000 distinct CDR3 sequences, roughly 20% were seen once, and the ten largest hold under 35%. The sample was blood. These receptors were collected from a man between 25 and 39 years old with Graves' ophthalmopathy.

This chain connects TRBV11-2 to TRBJ1-5; 11 bases are shared with TRBD1. The CDR3 is made up of 17 amino acids. In germline, CDR1 is SGHAT, CDR2 FQNNGV. With V trimmed by 6 bases and J by 2 bases, 9 bases remained unmatched. This CDR3 is CASRLNLDRGRNQPQHF. CDR3 coding DNA: TGTGCCAGCAGACTGAACCTGGACAGGGGGCGCAATCAGCCCCAGCATTTT. The full variable domain, rest sourced from reference TRBV11-2 and TRBJ1-5, is EAGVAQSPRYKIIEKRQSVAFWCNPISGHATLYWYQQILGQGPKLLIQFQNNGVVDDSQLPKDRFSAERLKGVDSTLKIQPAKLEDSAVYLCASRLNLDRGRNQPQHFGDGTRLSIL.

This clonotype was counted between two and nine times. The chain uses TRBV10-2 and TRBJ2-3, with 7 bases matching TRBD2. This CDR3 has 14 residues. The V and J ends lost 4 bases and 4 bases, in that order; junction bases with no gene match: 5. The germline V gene has CDR1 WSHSY and CDR2 SAAADI. CDR3 DNA: TGCGCCAGCAGTGTGACTAGCTGGGCAGATACGCAGTATTTT. It specifies CASSVTSWADTQYF.

This chain connects TRBV4-1 to TRBJ1-5; the D gene is possibly TRBD1 (6 bases). The CDR3 length is 14 residues. V lost 0 bases and J 9 bases, leaving 12 bases between the germline ends. Germline assignment: CDR1 MGHRA and CDR2 YSYEKL. The CDR3 nucleotides read TGCGCCAGCAGCCAAGAATGGGGGGGGCGGCCCCAGCATTTT. Protein product: CASSQEWGGRPQHF.

In this sample, this clonotype turned up a few times. This sequence joins TRBV7-2 and TRBJ2-2; D tentatively reads TRBD1 or TRBD2 (5 bases each). This CDR3 spans 15 amino acids. Trimming removed 1 base from V and 7 bases from J, with 13 bases in between. From germline, CDR1 is SGHTA and CDR2 FQGNSA. The CDR3 coding sequence is TGTGCCAGCAGCTTAGGGCAGGGAGATCACGGGGAGCTGTTTTTT. The encoded protein is CASSLGQGDHGELFF.

This clonotype was counted only a few times. The genes are TRBV18 and TRBJ2-5, with 7 bases fitting TRBD1. V lost 3 bases to trimming and J lost 5 bases; unmatched junction nucleotides: 6. The germline CDR1 and CDR2 sequences are KGHSH and LQKENI. This CDR3 has 14 amino acids. The CDR3 region is CASSPNRGFETQYF. The CDR3 DNA sequence: TGTGCCAGCTCACCTAACAGGGGTTTTGAGACCCAGTACTTC.

This clonotype has only a few counts. The chain has TRBV20-1 and TRBJ2-5; TRBD2 matches 7 bases. V lost 6 bases and J lost 5; bases outside the gene matches: 12. The germline V gene has CDR1 DFQATT and CDR2 SNEGSKA (reference sequence). This CDR3 is built from 14 residues. CDR3 coding DNA: TGCAGTGCGCGACCAGCGGGGACCGTTGAGACCCAGTACTTC. As protein: CSARPAGTVETQYF.

A note on this clonotype: The junction departs from the called germline gene at one end, perhaps through a read error. The chain recombines TRBV5-1 with TRBJ2-1; 14 bases line up with TRBD2. The CDR3 sequence is 16 residues long. Germline V gene lookup returns CDR1 SGHRS and CDR2 YFSETQ. This CDR3 is CASSVRLAGGSNEQFF. The CDR3 coding sequence is TGTGCCAGCAGCGTCAGACTAGCGGGAGGGTCAAATGAGCAGTTCTTC.

The genes are TRBV6-5 and TRBJ2-1; perhaps TRBD1 as D (6 bases). Between the trimmed V and J ends, which lost 2 bases and 5 bases, there was a span of 13 bases. Germline CDR1 is MNHEY and CDR2 is SVGAGI. This CDR3 comprises 15 residues. CDR3 loop: CASSYVVAGDNEQFF. The CDR3 region has the DNA TGTGCCAGCAGTTACGTAGTAGCAGGGGACAATGAGCAGTTCTTC.

The genes are TRBV30 and TRBJ2-7; 8 nucleotides match TRBD2. This CDR3 has 14 amino acids. Germline V CDR1 and CDR2: GTSNPN, SVGIG (reference sequence). Losses at the gene ends were 1 base for V and 2 bases for J; bases not matched to a gene: 4. The CDR3 here is CAWSGLASTYEQYF. The CDR3 DNA reads as TGTGCCTGGAGTGGACTAGCGTCTACCTACGAGCAGTACTTC.

The V call is TRBV19, the J call TRBJ2-7; TRBD1 agrees at 12 bases. This CDR3 comprises 15 residues. CDR1 is LNHDA, CDR2 SQIVND, per germline (reference sequence). Trimming at V came to 1 base and at J to 6 bases, leaving 4 bases not matched to a gene. The CDR3 region has the DNA TGTGCCAGTAGTATAGGCGGGACAGGGGGCGGCGAGCAGTACTTC. It translates to CASSIGGTGGGEQYF.

The V call is TRBV5-1, the J call TRBJ1-4, with D possibly being TRBD1 (5 bases). This CDR3 comprises 13 residues. V was clipped by 4 bases and J by 7 bases, with 11 bases between them. Per germline, CDR1 SGHRS and CDR2 YFSETQ. Here the CDR3 DNA reads TGCGCCAGCAGCCGGGGCGAGGGTGAAAAACTGTTTTTT. Protein sequence: CASSRGEGEKLFF. Combining the CDR3 with reference TRBV5-1 and TRBJ1-4 gives the whole variable domain KAGVTQTPRYLIKTRGQQVTLSCSPISGHRSVSWYQQTPGQGLQFLFEYFSETQRNKGNFPGRFSGRQFSNSRSEMNVSTLELGDSALYLCASSRGEGEKLFFGSGTQLSVL.